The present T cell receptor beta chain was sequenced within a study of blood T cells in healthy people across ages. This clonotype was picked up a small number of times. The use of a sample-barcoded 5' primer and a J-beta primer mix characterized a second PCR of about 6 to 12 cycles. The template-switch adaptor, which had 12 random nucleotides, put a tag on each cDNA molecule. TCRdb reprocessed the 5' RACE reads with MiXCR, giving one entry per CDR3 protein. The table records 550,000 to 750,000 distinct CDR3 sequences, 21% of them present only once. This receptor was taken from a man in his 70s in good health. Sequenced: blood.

For the CDR3, the DNA is TGTGCCTGGAGTGTAGTCAGGTCTCCAACTAATGAAAAACTGTTTTTT. Protein sequence: CAWSVVRSPTNEKLFF. The chain is built from TRBV30 and TRBJ1-4; no definite D call. V lost 0 bases and J lost 0, with 11 bases in between. The CDR3 covers 16 residues. The germline gives CDR1 GTSNPN, CDR2 SVGIG (reference sequence).